The rows below give T cell receptor beta chains drawn from one sample of a study of blood T cell repertoires in COVID-19. Produced via immunoSEQ multiplex PCR; TCRdb's table is partial and in-frame only. The sample yields around 42,000 clones, around 90% seen once. The sample comprised peripheral blood. These TCRs come from a human donor in a cohort sampled during active COVID-19. CDR3s include the opening cysteine and the closing phenylalanine or tryptophan. A D gene is named only where the DNA matches it firmly. Clone size is not always given. Where it is, it says once, few, many or a class for expanded clones.

size,D,V,J,DNA,CDR3
NA,TRBD2,TRBV28,TRBJ2-3,TGTGCCAGCAGTCCCGGGACTAGCCTTTCAGATACGCAGTATTTT,CASSPGTSLSDTQYF
NA,TRBD1,TRBV3-1/TRBV3-2,TRBJ1-1,TGTGCCAGCAGCCCCCGCGGGACAGGATGGTCTACTGAAGCTTTCTTT,CASSPRGTGWSTEAFF
NA,NA,TRBV20-1,TRBJ2-1,TGCAGTGCTAGGGAGTACAATGAGCAGTTCTTC,CSAREYNEQFF
NA,TRBD2,TRBV30,TRBJ2-7,TGTGCCTGGAGACCGGGACTAGCGGGAACCTACGAGCAGTACTTC,CAWRPGLAGTYEQYF
NA,NA,TRBV9,TRBJ2-1,TGTGCCAGCAGCGTGGGGGCCGCCCGGAGTCGCAATGAGCAGTTCTTC,CASSVGAARSRNEQFF
NA,TRBD1,TRBV5-6,TRBJ1-1,TGTGCCAGCAGCCTTGAGGACAGGGGGAACACTGAAGCTTTCTTT,CASSLEDRGNTEAFF
NA,TRBD2,TRBV7-6,TRBJ2-1,TGTGCCAGCAGCCGAAGACTAGCGGGATATATCGATGAGCAGTTCTTC,CASSRRLAGYIDEQFF
NA,TRBD1,TRBV18,TRBJ2-5,TGTGCCAGCTCAGCGACAGGGGCACAAGAGACCCAGTACTTC,CASSATGAQETQYF
NA,NA,TRBV28,TRBJ1-5,TGTGCCAGCAGCGGGACAAAGCGTTGGTCTCAGCCCCAGCATTTT,CASSGTKRWSQPQHF
once,NA,TRBV7-7,TRBJ2-7,TGTGCCAGCAGCTTAGCGGGAGCTTACGAGCAGTACTTC,CASSLAGAYEQYF
NA,NA,TRBV24-1,TRBJ2-7,TGTGCCACCAGTGATCCCCGTATCTCCTACGAGCAGTACTTC,CATSDPRISYEQYF
NA,TRBD1,TRBV19,TRBJ1-2,TGTGCCAGCCTTCCGGGACAGAGAAACTATGGCTACACCTTC,CASLPGQRNYGYTF
NA,TRBD1,TRBV18,TRBJ1-2,TGTGCCAGCTCACCCACGCTCGATAGTTGGGACAGGGGGAACTATGGCTACACCTTC,CASSPTLDSWDRGNYGYTF
NA,NA,TRBV3-1/TRBV3-2,TRBJ2-7,TGTGCCAGCAGCCGGACAGTCTACGAGCAGTACTTC,CASSRTVYEQYF
once,NA,TRBV2,TRBJ2-1,TGTGCCAGCAGTGAAGAGAGATACAATGAGCAGTTCTTC,CASSEERYNEQFF
NA,TRBD1,TRBV2,TRBJ1-1,TGTGCCAGTCTAGGACAGGGCCTAGTTTTCGGAGCTTTCTTT,CASLGQGLVFGAFF
NA,NA,TRBV11-3,TRBJ2-3,TGTGCCAGCAGCTTATTTGCTATCTCTAGCACAGATACGCAGTATTTT,CASSLFAISSTDTQYF
NA,TRBD1,TRBV6-5,TRBJ2-1,TGTGCCAGCAGGGCCGGGACAGGGAACTACAATGAGCAGTTCTTC,CASRAGTGNYNEQFF
NA,NA,TRBV30,TRBJ2-1,TGTGCCTGGAGTGTACTAGATATGTCCTACAATGAGCAGTTCTTC,CAWSVLDMSYNEQFF
NA,NA,TRBV21-1,TRBJ2-5,TGTGCCAGCAGCGGGGACAGGGTAAGGACCCAGTACTTC,CASSGDRVRTQYF
once,NA,TRBV9,TRBJ2-1,TGTGCCAGCAGCGTAGACCCGGGAAGCTCCTACAATGAGCAGTTCTTC,CASSVDPGSSYNEQFF
once,TRBD1,TRBV19,TRBJ1-1,TGTGCCAGTAGTATTGGGGGACAGAAGGGTGGGGCAATGAACACTGAAGCTTTCTTT,CASSIGGQKGGAMNTEAFF
NA,TRBD1,TRBV2,TRBJ1-5,TGTGCCAGCAGTGTCGACAGGGTGGTGGGACAGCCCCAGCATTTT,CASSVDRVVGQPQHF
NA,NA,TRBV28,TRBJ2-2,TGTGCCAGCAGTTTAAAGGGATTAGCGACGAACACCGGGGAGCTGTTTTTT,CASSLKGLATNTGELFF
NA,NA,TRBV2,TRBJ2-7,TGTGCCAGCGCGAAGGAAGCGGTGAGCTCCTACGAGCAGTACTTC,CASAKEAVSSYEQYF
NA,NA,TRBV19,TRBJ1-1,TGTGCCAGTAGTGACTGGAACACTGAAGCTTTCTTT,CASSDWNTEAFF
NA,NA,TRBV29-1,TRBJ2-7,TGCAGCGTCATTTTTAGGAGCTCCTACGAGCAGTACTTC,CSVIFRSSYEQYF
few,TRBD1,TRBV5-1,TRBJ1-5,TGCGCCAGCAGCTTGGCCCCTTTGACAGGGGCGGATCAGCCCCAGCATTTT,CASSLAPLTGADQPQHF
NA,NA,TRBV18,TRBJ2-7,TGTGCCAGCTCTTCCAATAGTCCCTACGAGCAGTACTTC,CASSSNSPYEQYF
NA,NA,TRBV11-2,TRBJ1-2,TGTGCCAGCAGCTTAGATATCAGGAAAGCTAACTATGGCTACACCTTC,CASSLDIRKANYGYTF
NA,NA,TRBV3-1/TRBV3-2,TRBJ1-1,TGTGCCAGCAGCCAATATACTGAAGCTTTCTTT,CASSQYTEAFF
NA,NA,TRBV30,TRBJ1-2,TGTGCCTGGAGTGTGGGGCAGGGCAACTATGGCTACACCTTC,CAWSVGQGNYGYTF
NA,NA,TRBV28,TRBJ1-2,TGTGCCAGCAAAGTGAGCATGAACTATGGCTACACCTTC,CASKVSMNYGYTF
NA,TRBD2,TRBV28,TRBJ2-1,TGTGCCAGCAGTCCAGCGGGAGGGCCGGGCAATGAGCAGTTCTTC,CASSPAGGPGNEQFF
NA,NA,TRBV10-3,TRBJ2-1,TGTGCCATCAAAAACAGCCCCTGGGATGAGCAGTTCTTC,CAIKNSPWDEQFF
once,TRBD2,TRBV19,TRBJ2-7,TGTGCCAGTAGTATTAGCGGGGACTACGAGCAGTACTTC,CASSISGDYEQYF
NA,NA,TRBV30,TRBJ1-1,TGTGCCTGGAGTTTAGTGAACACTGAAGCTTTCTTT,CAWSLVNTEAFF
NA,TRBD1,TRBV23-1,TRBJ1-5,TGCGCCAGCCTCGGGACAGGGAGAGGGGTGAGCAATCAGCCCCAGCATTTT,CASLGTGRGVSNQPQHF
NA,NA,TRBV7-8,TRBJ2-7,TGTGCCAGCAGCTTTGCCCAGGTATACGAGCAGTACTTC,CASSFAQVYEQYF
NA,NA,TRBV7-9,TRBJ2-3,TGTGCCAGCAGCTTAACCCGACTTACAGATACGCAGTATTTT,CASSLTRLTDTQYF
NA,NA,TRBV7-2,TRBJ2-2,TGTGCCAGCAGCGTCTCTAACACCGGGGAGCTGTTTTTT,CASSVSNTGELFF
NA,NA,TRBV29-1,TRBJ1-1,TGCAGCGTTGAAGTCTCGGTGAGCACTGAAGCTTTCTTT,CSVEVSVSTEAFF
NA,TRBD1,TRBV10-1,TRBJ2-1,TGCGCCAGCAGTAACAGGGGTGGTCTCTACAATGAGCAGTTCTTC,CASSNRGGLYNEQFF
NA,TRBD2,TRBV5-4,TRBJ2-7,TGTGCCAGCAGCTTGGTCGCCCTAGCGGGAAGGGCCTACGAGCAGTACTTC,CASSLVALAGRAYEQYF
few,NA,TRBV25-1,TRBJ1-2,TGTGCCACCTATACGGGGTACTATGGCTACACCTTC,CATYTGYYGYTF
NA,TRBD2,TRBV5-6,TRBJ2-1,TGTGCCAGCAGCTTGCAACAGCGGGAGGGGTCATATGAGCAGTTCTTC,CASSLQQREGSYEQFF
NA,NA,TRBV28,TRBJ1-5,TGTGCCAGCAGTTTAGGCCAATCAGGGGATGGTGGCAATCAGCCCCAGCATTTT,CASSLGQSGDGGNQPQHF
NA,NA,TRBV5-8,TRBJ1-5,TGTGCCAGCAGCTTGGTATATGGGAGCATCTATCAGCCCCAGCATTTT,CASSLVYGSIYQPQHF
NA,TRBD1,TRBV28,TRBJ2-7,TGTGCCAGCAGTTCAACGGGACAGGGCTACGAGCAGTACTTC,CASSSTGQGYEQYF
NA,TRBD1,TRBV28,TRBJ2-7,TGTGCCAGCAGTTTTCCCTTCAGAGAGACAGGGGGCCACTCCTACGAGCAGTACTTC,CASSFPFRETGGHSYEQYF
NA,NA,TRBV5-6,TRBJ1-1,TGTGCCAGCAGCTTCACAGGGCTGAACACTGAAGCTTTCTTT,CASSFTGLNTEAFF
NA,NA,TRBV7-2,TRBJ1-1,TGTGCCAGCACTGTCCAGGGATTCTTAACTGAAGCTTTCTTT,CASTVQGFLTEAFF
once,TRBD1,TRBV5-6,TRBJ1-5,TGTGCCAGCAGCTTGACGGGGCAGGGGGAAAATCAGCCCCAGCATTTT,CASSLTGQGENQPQHF